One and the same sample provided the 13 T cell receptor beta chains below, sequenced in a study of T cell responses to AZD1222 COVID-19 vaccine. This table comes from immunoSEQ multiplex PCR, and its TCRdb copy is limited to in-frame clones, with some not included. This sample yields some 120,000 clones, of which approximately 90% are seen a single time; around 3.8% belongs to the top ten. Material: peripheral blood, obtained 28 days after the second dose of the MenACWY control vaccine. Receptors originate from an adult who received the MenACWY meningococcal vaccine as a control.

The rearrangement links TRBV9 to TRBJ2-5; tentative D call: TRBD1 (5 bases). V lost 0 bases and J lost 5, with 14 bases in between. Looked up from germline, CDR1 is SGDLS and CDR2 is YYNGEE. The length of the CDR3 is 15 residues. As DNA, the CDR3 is TGTGCCAGCAGCGTAGGGCTCGGACACCGGGAGACCCAGTACTTC. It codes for CASSVGLGHRETQYF. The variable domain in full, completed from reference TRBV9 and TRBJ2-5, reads DSGVTQTPKHLITATGQRVTLRCSPRSGDLSVYWYQQSLDQGLQFLIQYYNGEERAKGNILERFSAQQFPDLHSELNLSSLELGDSALYFCASSVGLGHRETQYFGPGTRLLVL.

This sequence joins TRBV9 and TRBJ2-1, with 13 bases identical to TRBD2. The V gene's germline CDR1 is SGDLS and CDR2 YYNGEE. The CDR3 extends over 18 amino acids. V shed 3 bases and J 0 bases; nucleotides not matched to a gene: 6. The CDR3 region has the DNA TGTGCCAGCAGCGACCCGACTAGCGGGGGGCGCTCCTACAATGAGCAGTTCTTC. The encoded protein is CASSDPTSGGRSYNEQFF.

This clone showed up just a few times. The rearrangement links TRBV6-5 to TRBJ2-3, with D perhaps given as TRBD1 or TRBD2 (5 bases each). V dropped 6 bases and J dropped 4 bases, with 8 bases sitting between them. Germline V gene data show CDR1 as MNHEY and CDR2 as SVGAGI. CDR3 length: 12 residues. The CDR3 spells CASRGPPDTQYF. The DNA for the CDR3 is TGTGCCAGCAGGGGACCCCCAGATACGCAGTATTTT.

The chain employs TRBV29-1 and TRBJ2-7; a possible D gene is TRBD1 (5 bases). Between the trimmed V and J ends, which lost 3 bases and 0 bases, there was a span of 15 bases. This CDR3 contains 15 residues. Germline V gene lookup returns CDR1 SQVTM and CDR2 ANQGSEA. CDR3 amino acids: CSVDLSQGNSYEQYF. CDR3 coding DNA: TGCAGCGTTGACCTCTCCCAGGGAAACTCCTACGAGCAGTACTTC.

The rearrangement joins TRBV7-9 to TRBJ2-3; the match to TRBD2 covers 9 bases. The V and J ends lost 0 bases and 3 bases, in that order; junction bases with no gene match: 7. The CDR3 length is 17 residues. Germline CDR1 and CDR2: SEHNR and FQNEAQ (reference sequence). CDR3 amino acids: CASSLALASGNTDTQYF. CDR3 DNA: TGTGCCAGCAGCTTAGCGCTGGCTAGCGGGAATACAGATACGCAGTATTTT.

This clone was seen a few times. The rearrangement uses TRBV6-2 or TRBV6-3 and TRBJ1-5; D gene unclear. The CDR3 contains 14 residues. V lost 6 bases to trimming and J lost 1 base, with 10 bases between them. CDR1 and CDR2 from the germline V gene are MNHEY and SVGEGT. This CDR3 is CASSPNLSNQPQHF. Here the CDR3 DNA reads TGTGCCAGCAGCCCTAATTTGAGCAATCAGCCCCAGCATTTT.

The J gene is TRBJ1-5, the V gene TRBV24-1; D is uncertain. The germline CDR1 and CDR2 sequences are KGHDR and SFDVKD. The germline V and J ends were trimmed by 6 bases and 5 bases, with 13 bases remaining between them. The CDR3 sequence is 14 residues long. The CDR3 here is CATSRVGSDQPQHF. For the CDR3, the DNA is TGTGCCACCAGTCGAGTAGGGTCGGATCAGCCCCAGCATTTT.

CDR3 nucleotides: TGTGCCAGCAACGTTAGGGGCCGGGGCACCGGGGAGCTGTTTTTT. Translation: CASNVRGRGTGELFF. The chain couples TRBV5-6 to TRBJ2-2, with D possibly called TRBD1 or TRBD2 (5 bases each). Germline CDR1 is SGHDT and CDR2 is YYEEEE. The CDR3 sequence is 15 residues long. Trimming pared 6 bases from V and 4 bases from J, leaving 16 bases between.

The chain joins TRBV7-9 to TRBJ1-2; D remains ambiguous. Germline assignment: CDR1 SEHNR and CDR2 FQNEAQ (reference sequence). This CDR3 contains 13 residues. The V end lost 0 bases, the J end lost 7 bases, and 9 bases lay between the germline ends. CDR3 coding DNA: TGTGCCAGCAGCTTAGCGGTGGGATTTGGCTACACCTTC. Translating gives CASSLAVGFGYTF.

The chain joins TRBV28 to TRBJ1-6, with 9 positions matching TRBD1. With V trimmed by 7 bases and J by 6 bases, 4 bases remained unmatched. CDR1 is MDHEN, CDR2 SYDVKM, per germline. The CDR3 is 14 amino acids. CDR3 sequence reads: CASTRDRVNSPLHF. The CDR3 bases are TGTGCCAGCACCCGGGACAGGGTTAATTCACCCCTCCACTTT.

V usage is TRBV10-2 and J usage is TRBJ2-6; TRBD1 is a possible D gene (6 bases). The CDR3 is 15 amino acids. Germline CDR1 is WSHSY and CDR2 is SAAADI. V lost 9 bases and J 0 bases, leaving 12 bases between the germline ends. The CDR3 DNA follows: TGCGCCAGTCAGACAGGCTACTCTGGGGCCAACGTCCTGACTTTC. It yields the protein CASQTGYSGANVLTF.

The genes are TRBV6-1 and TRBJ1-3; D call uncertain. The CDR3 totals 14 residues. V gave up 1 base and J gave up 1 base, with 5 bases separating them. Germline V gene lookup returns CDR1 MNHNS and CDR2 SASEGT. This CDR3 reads CASSEVQSGNTIYF. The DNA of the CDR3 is TGTGCCAGCAGTGAAGTACAGTCTGGAAACACCATATATTTT.

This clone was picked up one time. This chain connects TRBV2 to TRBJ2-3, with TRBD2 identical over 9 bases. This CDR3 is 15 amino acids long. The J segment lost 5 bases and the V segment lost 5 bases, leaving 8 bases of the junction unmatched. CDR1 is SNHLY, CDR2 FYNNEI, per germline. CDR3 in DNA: TGTGCCAGCAGTCCAGGGGGACTAGCAAAAGATACGCAGTATTTT. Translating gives CASSPGGLAKDTQYF.